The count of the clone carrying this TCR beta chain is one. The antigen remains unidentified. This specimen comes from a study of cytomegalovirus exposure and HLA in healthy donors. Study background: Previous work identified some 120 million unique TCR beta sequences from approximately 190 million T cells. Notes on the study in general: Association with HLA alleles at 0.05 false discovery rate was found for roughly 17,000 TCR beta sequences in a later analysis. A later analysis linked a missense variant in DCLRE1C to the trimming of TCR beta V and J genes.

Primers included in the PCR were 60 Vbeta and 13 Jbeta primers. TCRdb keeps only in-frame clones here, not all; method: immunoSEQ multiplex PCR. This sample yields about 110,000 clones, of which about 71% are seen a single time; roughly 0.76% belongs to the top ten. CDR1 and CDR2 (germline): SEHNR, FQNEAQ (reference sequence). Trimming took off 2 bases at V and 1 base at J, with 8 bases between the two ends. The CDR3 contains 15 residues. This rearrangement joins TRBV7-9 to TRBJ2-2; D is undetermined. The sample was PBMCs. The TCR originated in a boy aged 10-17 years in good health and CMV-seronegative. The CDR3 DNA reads TGTGCCAGCAGCTTAAGCAACGAGAACACCGGGGAGCTGTTTTTT. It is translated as CASSLSNENTGELFF.